This T cell receptor (beta chain) comes out of a study of blood T cell repertoires in COVID-19. Overall study context: Material from acute and convalescent COVID-19 was sourced from the United States, Italy and Spain. PBMCs, B-cell-depleted T cells, or T cells were the source of the cDNA or gDNA that made up the material.

This CDR3 comprises 16 residues. In the authors' workflow: Reference gene primer amplification yielded estimated nucleated cell counts. Some clones are missing from TCRdb's copy, which holds only in-frame ones; the method was immunoSEQ multiplex PCR. For V, J and clone size, that table is used; D and trimming come from the DNA. Of 180,000 or so clones listed, more than 75% are singletons. What the recovered Cohort 3 donors had was two negative PCRs, clearance, or symptom resolution. The clonotype comes from a woman between 25 and 40 years old who had recovered from COVID-19. V usage is TRBV12-2 and J usage is TRBJ2-3; TRBD1 is the table's D call, not checked against the DNA. TRBV12-2 is given as a pseudogene. The material sequenced was PBMCs or T cells enriched from blood (not recorded which). The DNA for the CDR3 is TGTGCAAGTCGCTTAGTGGGGGCGCTCAGCACAGATACGCAGTATTTT. It encodes CASRLVGALSTDTQYF.